These 5 T cell receptor beta chains share one sample of origin, sequenced in a study of siplizumab effects on memory and regulatory T cells. Method: immunoSEQ multiplex PCR; TCRdb's copy keeps in-frame clones and lacks some. The repertoire holds 50,000 to 70,000 clones, with just over 95% as singletons. Source material: naive CD8+ T cells sorted from blood. These TCRs come from a human donor in good health.

V usage is TRBV5-6 and J usage is TRBJ2-1; D possibly corresponds to TRBD1 (5 bases). This CDR3 contains 12 residues. Trimming stripped 3 bases from V and 7 bases from J, with 8 bases between. The germline CDR1 and CDR2 sequences are SGHDT and YYEEEE. CDR3: CASSWGSNEQFF. DNA for the CDR3: TGTGCCAGCAGCTGGGGCAGTAATGAGCAGTTCTTC.

The chain employs TRBV7-9 and TRBJ2-3; a weak D match, TRBD1 (5 bases). V was shortened by 1 base and J by 2 bases, with 10 bases between the two germline ends. CDR3 size: 15 residues. Germline CDR1 SEHNR, CDR2 FQNEAQ (reference sequence). The CDR3 protein is CASSLGSGPTDTQYF. CDR3 bases: TGTGCCAGCAGCTTAGGCTCAGGGCCCACAGATACGCAGTATTTT.

This sequence joins TRBV9 and TRBJ2-7; D unresolved. This CDR3 has 15 residues. Germline CDR1 is SGDLS and CDR2 is YYNGEE. Trimming took off 0 bases at V and 1 base at J, with 11 bases between the two ends. CDR3 DNA: TGTGCCAGCAGCGTAGAGAGTGCAGTTTCCTACGAGCAGTACTTC. Amino acid sequence: CASSVESAVSYEQYF.

The rearrangement links TRBV29-1 to TRBJ2-5; TRBD2 agrees at 12 bases. Germline loops: CDR1 SQVTM, CDR2 ANQGSEA. CDR3 length equals 14 residues. J was trimmed by 4 bases and V by 3 bases; bases with no gene match: 3. In DNA form, the CDR3 reads TGCAGCGTTGAGCTAGCGGGGGGGTCAGAGACCCAGTACTTC. Protein: CSVELAGGSETQYF.

In regard to this clone: Other DNA sequences within the sample encode an identical CDR3. The chain is built from TRBV9 and TRBJ2-7; 10 bases line up with TRBD2. Germline V gene lookup returns CDR1 SGDLS and CDR2 YYNGEE. This CDR3 region has 15 residues. V lost 0 bases to trimming and J lost 3 bases; unmatched junction nucleotides: 3. DNA for the CDR3: TGTGCCAGCAGCGTAGAAGCGGGGGGGCTCTACGAGCAGTACTTC. This encodes CASSVEAGGLYEQYF.